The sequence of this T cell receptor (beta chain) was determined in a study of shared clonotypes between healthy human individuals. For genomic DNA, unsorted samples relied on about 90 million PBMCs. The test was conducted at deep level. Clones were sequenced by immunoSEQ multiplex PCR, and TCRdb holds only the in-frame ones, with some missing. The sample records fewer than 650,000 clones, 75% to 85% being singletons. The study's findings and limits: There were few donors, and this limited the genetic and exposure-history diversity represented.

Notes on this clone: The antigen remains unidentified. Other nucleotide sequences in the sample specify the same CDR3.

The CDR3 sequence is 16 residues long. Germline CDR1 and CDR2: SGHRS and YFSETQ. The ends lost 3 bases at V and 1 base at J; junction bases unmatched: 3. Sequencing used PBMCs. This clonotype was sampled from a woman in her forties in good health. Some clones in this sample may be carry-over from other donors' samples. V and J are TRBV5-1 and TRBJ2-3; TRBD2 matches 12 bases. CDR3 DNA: TGCGCCAGCAGCTCGGGACTAGCGGGCCGCACAGATACGCAGTATTTT. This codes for CASSSGLAGRTDTQYF.